This TCR beta chain derives from a study of T cell changes during pregnancy in multiple sclerosis. This clone has just one count. Other DNA sequences within the sample encode an identical CDR3. Germline-derived CDR1 and CDR2 are GTSNPN and SVGIG (reference sequence). The V gene end was trimmed by 1 base and the J gene end by 10 bases; junction bases not matched to a gene: 10. This CDR3 contains 14 residues. Clones were sequenced by immunoSEQ multiplex PCR, and TCRdb holds only the in-frame ones, with some missing. The sample has 40,000 or so clones; 85% to 95% are singletons. This clonotype originated in a female donor in good health, enrolled as a control in a pregnancy study. The chain combines TRBV30 with TRBJ2-1, with 7 bases aligning to TRBD2. Sequencing was performed on CD4+ T cells from peripheral blood mononuclear cells, taken after pregnancy. The CDR3 DNA reads as TGTGCCTGGAGTGGGGGGATTTGGGGACTAGAGCAGTTCTTC. Translated: CAWSGGIWGLEQFF.